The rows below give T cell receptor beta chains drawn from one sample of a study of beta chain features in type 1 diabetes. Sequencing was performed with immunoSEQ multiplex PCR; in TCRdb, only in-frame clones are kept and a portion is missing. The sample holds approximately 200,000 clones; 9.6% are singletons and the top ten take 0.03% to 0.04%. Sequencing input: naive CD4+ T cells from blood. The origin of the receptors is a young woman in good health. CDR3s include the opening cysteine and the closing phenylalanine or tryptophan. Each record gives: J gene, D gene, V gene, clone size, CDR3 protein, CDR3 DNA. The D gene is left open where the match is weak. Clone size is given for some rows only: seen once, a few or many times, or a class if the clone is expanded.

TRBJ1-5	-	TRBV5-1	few	CASSLEGSDQPQHF	TGCGCCAGCAGCTTGGAAGGGAGTGATCAGCCCCAGCATTTT
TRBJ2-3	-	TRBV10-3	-	CAISDVAASPHSQYF	TGTGCCATCAGTGATGTAGCGGCATCCCCCCATTCGCAGTATTTT
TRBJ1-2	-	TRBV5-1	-	CASSLQTNYGYTF	TGCGCCAGCAGCTTGCAAACAAACTATGGCTACACCTTC
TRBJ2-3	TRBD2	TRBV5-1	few	CASSLTSGVGADTQYF	TGCGCCAGCAGCTTGACTAGCGGGGTGGGAGCAGATACGCAGTATTTT
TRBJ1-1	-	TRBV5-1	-	CASSLWNGGRNTEAFF	TGCGCCAGCAGCTTGTGGAATGGGGGGAGAAACACTGAAGCTTTCTTT
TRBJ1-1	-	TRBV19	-	CASSIDLAEAFF	TGTGCCAGTAGTATAGATCTCGCTGAAGCTTTCTTT
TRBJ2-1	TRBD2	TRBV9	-	CASSVSGTSGATLYNEQFF	TGTGCCAGCAGCGTTTCCGGGACTAGCGGGGCAACTCTCTACAATGAGCAGTTCTTC
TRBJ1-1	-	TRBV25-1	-	CASSELEGRRAFF	TGTGCCAGCAGTGAACTGGAGGGGCGCCGAGCTTTCTTT
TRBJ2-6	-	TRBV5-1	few	CASRSRGLLSGANVLTF	TGCGCCAGCAGAAGCAGGGGTCTCCTCTCTGGGGCCAACGTCCTGACTTTC
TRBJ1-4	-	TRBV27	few	CASSTLTLTKLFF	TGTGCCAGCAGTACACTGACACTCACAAAACTGTTTTTT
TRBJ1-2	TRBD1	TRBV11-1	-	CASSWSGTGAAAGYGYTF	TGTGCCAGCAGCTGGAGCGGGACAGGGGCCGCGGCGGGCTATGGCTACACCTTC
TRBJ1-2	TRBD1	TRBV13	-	CASSRAIQGDNYGYTF	TGTGCCAGCAGTCGAGCTATACAGGGGGACAACTATGGCTACACCTTC
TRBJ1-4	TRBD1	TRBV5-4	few	CASSGTGATNEKLFF	TGTGCCAGCAGCGGGACAGGGGCAACTAATGAAAAACTGTTTTTT
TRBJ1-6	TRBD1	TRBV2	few	CASSARDRGRVPLHF	TGTGCCAGCAGTGCCCGGGACAGGGGGCGCGTACCCCTCCACTTT
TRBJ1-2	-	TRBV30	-	CAWAPRDSYTF	TGTGCCTGGGCCCCGCGGGATAGCTACACCTTC
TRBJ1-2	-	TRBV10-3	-	CAISESRGDAGYTF	TGTGCCATCAGTGAGTCTCGGGGTGATGCTGGCTACACCTTC
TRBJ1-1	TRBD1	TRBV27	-	CASRTQTGGTEAFF	TGTGCCAGCAGAACCCAGACAGGGGGCACTGAAGCTTTCTTT
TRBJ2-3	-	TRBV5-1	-	CASSFSGTEGTDTQYF	TGCGCCAGCAGCTTCTCCGGGACTGAAGGCACAGATACGCAGTATTTT
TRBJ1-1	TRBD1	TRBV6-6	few	CASEGAQGAVYTEAFF	TGTGCCAGCGAGGGGGCCCAGGGGGCAGTTTACACTGAAGCTTTCTTT
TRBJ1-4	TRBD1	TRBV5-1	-	CASSGGTATNEKLFF	TGCGCCAGCAGCGGAGGGACAGCAACTAATGAAAAACTGTTTTTT
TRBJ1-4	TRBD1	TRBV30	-	CAWSGTGLREKLFF	TGTGCCTGGAGTGGGACAGGGTTAAGAGAAAAACTGTTTTTT
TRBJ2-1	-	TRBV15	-	CATSNRAQSSNEQFF	TGTGCCACCAGCAACAGGGCCCAGTCCAGCAATGAGCAGTTCTTC
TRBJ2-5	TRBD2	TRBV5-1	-	CASSPHSGGVETQYF	TGCGCCAGCAGCCCCCACAGTGGGGGGGTAGAGACCCAGTACTTC
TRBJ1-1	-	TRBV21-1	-	CAGAGRDPHTEAFF	TGTGCCGGCGCGGGGAGGGATCCTCACACTGAAGCTTTCTTT
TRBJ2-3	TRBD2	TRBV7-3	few	CASSLMGGGTDTQYF	TGTGCCAGCAGCTTAATGGGGGGAGGGACAGATACGCAGTATTTT
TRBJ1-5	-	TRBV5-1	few	CASSLDGQYQPQHF	TGCGCCAGCAGCTTGGACGGACAGTATCAGCCCCAGCATTTT
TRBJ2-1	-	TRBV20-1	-	CSARGPGQFF	TGCAGTGCTAGAGGGCCGGGGCAGTTCTTC
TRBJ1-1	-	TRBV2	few	CASSERQGNTEAFF	TGTGCCAGCAGTGAAAGGCAGGGGAACACTGAAGCTTTCTTT
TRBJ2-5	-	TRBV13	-	CASSPTTQETQYF	TGTGCCAGCAGCCCTACTACGCAAGAGACCCAGTACTTC
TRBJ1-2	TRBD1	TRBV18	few	CASSRNTDRESGYTF	TGTGCCAGCTCACGAAATACGGACAGGGAGAGTGGCTACACCTTC
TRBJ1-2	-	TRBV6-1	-	CASSERQYGYTF	TGTGCCAGCAGTGAAAGACAGTATGGCTACACCTTC
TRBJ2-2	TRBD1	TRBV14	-	CASSQGTGRLFF	TGTGCCAGCAGCCAGGGGACAGGGCGGTTGTTTTTT
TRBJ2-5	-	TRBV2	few	CASSEGPGGQYF	TGTGCCAGCAGTGAGGGACCCGGGGGACAGTACTTC
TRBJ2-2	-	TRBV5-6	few	CASSKIAPGELFF	TGTGCCAGCAGCAAGATAGCCCCCGGGGAGCTGTTTTTT
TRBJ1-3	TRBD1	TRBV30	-	CAWTGQGYGNTIYF	TGTGCCTGGACCGGACAGGGGTATGGAAACACCATATATTTT
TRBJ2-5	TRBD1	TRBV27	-	CASSERTGPGETQYF	TGTGCCAGCAGTGAGCGGACAGGGCCGGGAGAGACCCAGTACTTC
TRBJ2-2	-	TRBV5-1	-	CASSLGTSSTGELFF	TGCGCCAGCAGCTTGGGCACTTCCTCTACCGGGGAGCTGTTTTTT
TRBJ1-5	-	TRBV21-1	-	CASSLAPGQGQKPQHF	TGTGCCAGCAGCTTAGCCCCCGGGCAGGGGCAAAAGCCCCAGCATTTT
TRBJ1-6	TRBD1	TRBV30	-	CAWGQGISYNSPLHF	TGTGCCTGGGGACAGGGTATCTCCTATAATTCACCCCTCCACTTT
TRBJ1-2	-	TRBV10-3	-	CAISGITLGLAGGYTF	TGTGCCATCAGTGGTATAACTCTGGGCCTCGCAGGGGGCTACACCTTC
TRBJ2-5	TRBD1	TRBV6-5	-	CASSYWGQGRETQYF	TGTGCCAGCAGTTACTGGGGACAGGGGAGAGAGACCCAGTACTTC
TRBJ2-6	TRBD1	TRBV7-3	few	CASSSQGAPGANVLTF	TGTGCCAGCAGCTCCCAGGGGGCGCCTGGGGCCAACGTCCTGACTTTC
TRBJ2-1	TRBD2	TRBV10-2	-	CATHGGRDYNEQFF	TGCGCCACCCACGGAGGGAGGGACTACAATGAGCAGTTCTTC
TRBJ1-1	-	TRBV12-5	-	CASGLGTGMSVF	TGTGCTAGTGGTTTGGGGACTGGGATGTCTGTCTTT
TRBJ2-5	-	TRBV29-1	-	CSVPNRNRTQYF	TGCAGCGTTCCTAACAGGAATAGGACCCAGTACTTC
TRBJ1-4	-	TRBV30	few	CAWSPRREEKLFF	TGTGCCTGGAGTCCCCGGCGGGAAGAAAAACTGTTTTTT
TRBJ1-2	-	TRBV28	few	CASSNGGGMGYGYTF	TGTGCCAGCAGTAACGGCGGGGGAATGGGCTATGGCTACACCTTC
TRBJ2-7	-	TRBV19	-	CASSPGTSTYEQYF	TGTGCCAGTAGTCCCGGGACTTCCACCTACGAGCAGTACTTC
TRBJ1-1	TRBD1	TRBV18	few	CASSPRDRVNTEAFF	TGTGCCAGCTCACCCCGGGACAGGGTGAACACTGAAGCTTTCTTT
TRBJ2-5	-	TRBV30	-	CAWSEWRGETQYF	TGTGCCTGGAGTGAATGGCGAGGAGAGACCCAGTACTTC
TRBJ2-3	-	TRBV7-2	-	CASSSQGSTDTQYF	TGTGCCAGCAGCTCACAGGGTAGCACAGATACGCAGTATTTT
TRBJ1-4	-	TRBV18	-	CASSPGRTNEKLFF	TGTGCCAGCTCACCGGGCCGAACTAATGAAAAACTGTTTTTT